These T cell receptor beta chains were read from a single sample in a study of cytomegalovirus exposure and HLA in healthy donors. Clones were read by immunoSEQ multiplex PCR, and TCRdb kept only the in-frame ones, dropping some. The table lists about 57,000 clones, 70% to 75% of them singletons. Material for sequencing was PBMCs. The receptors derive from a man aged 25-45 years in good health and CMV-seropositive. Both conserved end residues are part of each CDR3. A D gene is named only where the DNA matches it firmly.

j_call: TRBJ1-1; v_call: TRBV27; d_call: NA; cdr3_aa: CASSRGNTEAFF; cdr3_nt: TGTGCCAGCAGCCGGGGGAACACTGAAGCTTTCTTT
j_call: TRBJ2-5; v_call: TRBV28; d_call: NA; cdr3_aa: CASSSVTGWETQYF; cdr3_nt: TGTGCCAGCAGTTCTGTGACAGGTTGGGAGACCCAGTACTTC
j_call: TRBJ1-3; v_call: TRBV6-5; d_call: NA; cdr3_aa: CASSYGGGNTIYF; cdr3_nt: TGTGCCAGCAGTTACGGAGGAGGAAACACCATATATTTT
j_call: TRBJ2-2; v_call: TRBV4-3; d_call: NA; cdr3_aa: CASSPYTGELFF; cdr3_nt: TGCGCCAGCAGCCCCTACACCGGGGAGCTGTTTTTT
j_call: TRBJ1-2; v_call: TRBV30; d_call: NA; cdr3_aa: CAWVDSNYGYTF; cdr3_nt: TGTGCCTGGGTGGACAGTAACTATGGCTACACCTTC
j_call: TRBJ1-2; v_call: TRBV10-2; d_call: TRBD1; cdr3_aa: CASGDRPHYGYTF; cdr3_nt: TGCGCCAGCGGGGACAGACCTCACTATGGCTACACCTTC
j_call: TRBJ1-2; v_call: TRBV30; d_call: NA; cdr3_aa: CAWSVFLGYTF; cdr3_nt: TGTGCCTGGAGTGTTTTTCTGGGCTACACCTTC
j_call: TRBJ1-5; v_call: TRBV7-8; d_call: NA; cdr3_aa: CASSLRWSRGNQPQHF; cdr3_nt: TGTGCCAGCAGCTTACGGTGGAGTCGGGGCAATCAGCCCCAGCATTTT
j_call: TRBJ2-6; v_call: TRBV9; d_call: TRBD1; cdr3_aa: CASSVRAGTGGLSGANVLTF; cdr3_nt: TGTGCCAGCAGCGTAAGAGCTGGGACAGGGGGACTATCTGGGGCCAACGTCCTGACTTTC
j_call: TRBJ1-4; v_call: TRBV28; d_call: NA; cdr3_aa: CASNVGAATNEKLFF; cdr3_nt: TGTGCCAGCAATGTGGGGGCAGCAACTAATGAAAAACTGTTTTTT
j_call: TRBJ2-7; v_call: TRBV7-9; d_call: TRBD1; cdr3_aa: CASSSGQRTYEQYF; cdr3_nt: TGTGCCAGCAGCTCGGGACAGAGAACCTACGAGCAGTACTTC
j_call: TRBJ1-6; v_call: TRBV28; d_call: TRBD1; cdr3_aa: CASSLGQVSPLHF; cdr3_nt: TGTGCCAGCAGTTTGGGACAGGTGTCACCCCTCCACTTT
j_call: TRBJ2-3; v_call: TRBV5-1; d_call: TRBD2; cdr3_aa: CASSLATSRYTDTQYF; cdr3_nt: TGCGCCAGCAGCTTGGCGACTAGCCGATACACAGATACGCAGTATTTT
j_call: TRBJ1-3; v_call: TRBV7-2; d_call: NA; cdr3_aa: CASSLGWGGGNTIYF; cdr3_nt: TGTGCCAGCAGCTTAGGTTGGGGGGGTGGAAACACCATATATTTT
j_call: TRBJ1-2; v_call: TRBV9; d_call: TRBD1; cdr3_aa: CASSAQGAYYGYTF; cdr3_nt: TGTGCCAGCAGCGCACAGGGGGCGTACTATGGCTACACCTTC
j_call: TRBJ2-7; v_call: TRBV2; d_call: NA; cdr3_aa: CASMSVDIFEQYF; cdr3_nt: TGTGCCAGCATGTCCGTGGACATCTTCGAGCAGTACTTC